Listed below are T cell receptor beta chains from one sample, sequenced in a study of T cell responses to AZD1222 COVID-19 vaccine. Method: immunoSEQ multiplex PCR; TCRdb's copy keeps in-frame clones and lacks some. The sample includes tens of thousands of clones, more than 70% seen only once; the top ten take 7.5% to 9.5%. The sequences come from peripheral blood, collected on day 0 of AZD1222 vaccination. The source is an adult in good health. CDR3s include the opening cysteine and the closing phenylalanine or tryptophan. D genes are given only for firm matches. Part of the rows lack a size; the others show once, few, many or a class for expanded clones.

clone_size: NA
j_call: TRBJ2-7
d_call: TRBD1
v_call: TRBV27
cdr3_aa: CASSWGTGGYEQYF
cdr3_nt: TGTGCCAGCAGTTGGGGGACAGGGGGGTACGAGCAGTACTTC

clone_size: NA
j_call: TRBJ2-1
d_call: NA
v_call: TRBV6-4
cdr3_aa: CASSDGAGPYNEQFF
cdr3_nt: TGTGCCAGCAGTGACGGGGCAGGGCCCTACAATGAGCAGTTCTTC

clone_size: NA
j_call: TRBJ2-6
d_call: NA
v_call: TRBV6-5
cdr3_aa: CASYPSTGANVLTF
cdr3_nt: TGTGCCAGCTACCCCTCTACTGGGGCCAACGTCCTGACTTTC

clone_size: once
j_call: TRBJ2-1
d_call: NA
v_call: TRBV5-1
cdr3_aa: CASSLALALASSYNEQFF
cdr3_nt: TGCGCCAGCAGCTTGGCCTTAGCACTGGCCAGCTCCTACAATGAGCAGTTCTTC

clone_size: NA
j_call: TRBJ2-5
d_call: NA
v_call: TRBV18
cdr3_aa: CASSPARPQETQYF
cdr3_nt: TGTGCCAGCTCACCAGCGAGACCCCAAGAGACCCAGTACTTC

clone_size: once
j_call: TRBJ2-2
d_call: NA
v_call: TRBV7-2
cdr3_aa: CASSLVTGGGSATGELFF
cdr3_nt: TGTGCCAGCAGCTTAGTGACAGGCGGCGGGTCTGCCACCGGGGAGCTGTTTTTT

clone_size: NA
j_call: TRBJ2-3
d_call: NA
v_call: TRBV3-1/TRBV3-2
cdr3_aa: CASSPTRDTQYF
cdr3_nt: TGTGCCAGCAGCCCTACACGCGATACGCAGTATTTT

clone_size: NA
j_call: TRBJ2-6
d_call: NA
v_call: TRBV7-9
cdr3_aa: CASSLARAFSGANVLTF
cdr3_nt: TGTGCCAGCAGCTTAGCGCGCGCATTCTCTGGGGCCAACGTCCTGACTTTC

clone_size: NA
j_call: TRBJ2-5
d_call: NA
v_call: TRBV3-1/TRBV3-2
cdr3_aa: CASSQDRRRGVTQYF
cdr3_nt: TGTGCCAGCAGCCAAGATCGAAGACGGGGAGTGACCCAGTACTTC

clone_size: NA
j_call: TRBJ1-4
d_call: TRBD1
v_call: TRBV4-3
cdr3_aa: CASSRTGVDVKLFF
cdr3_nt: TGCGCCAGCAGCCGAACAGGGGTGGATGTAAAACTGTTTTTT

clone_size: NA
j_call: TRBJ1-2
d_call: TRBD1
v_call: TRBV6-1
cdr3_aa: CASSEAGGGRGYTF
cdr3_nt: TGTGCCAGCAGTGAAGCAGGAGGGGGCAGAGGCTACACCTTC

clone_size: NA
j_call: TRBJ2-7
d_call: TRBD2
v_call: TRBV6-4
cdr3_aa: CASSGTSGSSYEQYF
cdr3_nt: TGTGCCAGCAGTGGGACTAGCGGGAGCTCCTACGAGCAGTACTTC

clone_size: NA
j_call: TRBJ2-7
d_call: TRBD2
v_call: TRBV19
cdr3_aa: CASTPEGSGRFNEQYF
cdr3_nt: TGTGCCAGTACCCCTGAGGGTAGCGGGAGATTCAACGAGCAGTACTTC

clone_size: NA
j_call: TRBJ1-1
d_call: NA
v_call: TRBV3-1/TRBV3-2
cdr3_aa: CASSQVSGRPLNTEAFF
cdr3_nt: TGTGCCAGCAGCCAAGTTAGTGGCAGACCTTTGAACACTGAAGCTTTCTTT

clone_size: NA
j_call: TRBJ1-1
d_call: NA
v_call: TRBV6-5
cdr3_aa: CASSYSGGGRAEAFF
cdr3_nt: TGTGCCAGCAGTTACTCGGGAGGGGGAAGGGCTGAAGCTTTCTTT

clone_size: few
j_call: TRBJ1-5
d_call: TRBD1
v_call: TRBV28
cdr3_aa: CASRESATRTGVSNQPQHF
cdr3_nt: TGTGCCAGCAGGGAGAGCGCGACCCGAACAGGGGTTAGCAATCAGCCCCAGCATTTT

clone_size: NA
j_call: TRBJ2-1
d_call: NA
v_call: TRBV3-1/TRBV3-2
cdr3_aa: CASSLRRGSSDEQFF
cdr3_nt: TGTGCCAGCAGCCTAAGAAGGGGGAGTTCCGATGAGCAGTTCTTC

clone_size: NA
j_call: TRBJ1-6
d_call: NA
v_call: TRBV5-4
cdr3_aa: CASSLDLYNSPLHF
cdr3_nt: TGTGCCAGCAGCTTGGATCTCTATAATTCACCCCTCCACTTT

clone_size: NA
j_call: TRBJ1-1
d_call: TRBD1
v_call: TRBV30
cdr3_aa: CAWAISLRQGGVAFF
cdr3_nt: TGTGCCTGGGCCATATCTCTCCGACAGGGCGGTGTAGCTTTCTTT

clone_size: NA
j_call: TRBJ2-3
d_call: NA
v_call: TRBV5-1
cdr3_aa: CASSLGGATDTQYF
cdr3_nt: TGCGCCAGCAGCTTGGGCGGGGCCACAGATACGCAGTATTTT

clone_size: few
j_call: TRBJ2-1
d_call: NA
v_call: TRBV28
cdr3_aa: CASARLVGPYNEQFF
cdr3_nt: TGTGCCAGCGCCCGACTAGTGGGACCCTACAATGAGCAGTTCTTC

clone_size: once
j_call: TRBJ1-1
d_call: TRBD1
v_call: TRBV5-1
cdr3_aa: CASSLYRDSIYEAFF
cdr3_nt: TGCGCCAGCAGCTTGTATAGGGACAGTATTTATGAAGCTTTCTTT

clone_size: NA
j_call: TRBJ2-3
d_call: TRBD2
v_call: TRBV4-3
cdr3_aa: CASSLSGRAGTDTQYF
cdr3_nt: TGCGCCAGCAGCCTTAGCGGGAGGGCCGGGACAGATACGCAGTATTTT

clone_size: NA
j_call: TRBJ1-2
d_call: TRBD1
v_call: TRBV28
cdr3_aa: CASSQNRGYGYTF
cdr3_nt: TGTGCCAGCAGCCAAAACAGGGGCTATGGCTACACCTTC

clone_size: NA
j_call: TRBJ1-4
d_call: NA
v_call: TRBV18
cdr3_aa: CASSPGRDNEKLFF
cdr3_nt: TGTGCCAGCTCACCAGGCAGGGACAATGAAAAACTGTTTTTT

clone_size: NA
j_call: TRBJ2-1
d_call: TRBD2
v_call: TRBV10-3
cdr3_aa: CAISESSLAGGGGEQFF
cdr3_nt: TGTGCCATCAGTGAGTCTTCACTAGCGGGAGGAGGGGGTGAGCAGTTCTTC

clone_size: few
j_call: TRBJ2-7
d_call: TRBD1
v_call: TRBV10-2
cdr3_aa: CASSRTGTYYEQYF
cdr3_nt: TGCGCCAGCAGTCGGACAGGGACGTACTACGAGCAGTACTTC

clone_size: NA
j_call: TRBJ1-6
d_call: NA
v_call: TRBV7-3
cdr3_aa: CASSFYPDPGSPLHF
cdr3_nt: TGTGCCAGCAGCTTTTACCCTGATCCGGGGTCACCCCTCCACTTT